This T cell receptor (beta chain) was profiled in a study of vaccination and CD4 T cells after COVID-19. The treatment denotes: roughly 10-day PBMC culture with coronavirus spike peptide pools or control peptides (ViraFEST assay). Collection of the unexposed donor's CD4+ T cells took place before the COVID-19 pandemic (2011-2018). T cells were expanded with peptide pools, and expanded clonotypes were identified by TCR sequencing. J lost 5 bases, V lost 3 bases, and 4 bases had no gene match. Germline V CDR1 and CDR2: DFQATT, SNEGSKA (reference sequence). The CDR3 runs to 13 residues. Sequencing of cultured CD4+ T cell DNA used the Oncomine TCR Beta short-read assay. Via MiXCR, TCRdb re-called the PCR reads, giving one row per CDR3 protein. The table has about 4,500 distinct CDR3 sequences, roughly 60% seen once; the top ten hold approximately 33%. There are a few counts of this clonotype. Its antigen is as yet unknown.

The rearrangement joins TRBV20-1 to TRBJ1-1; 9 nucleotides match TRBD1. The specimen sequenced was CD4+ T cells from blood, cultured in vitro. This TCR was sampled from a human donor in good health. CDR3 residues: CSARTGGVTEAFF. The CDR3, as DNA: TGCAGTGCTAGGACAGGGGGAGTAACTGAAGCTTTCTTT.